The next 30 T cell receptor beta chains were all read from a single sample in a study of T cell changes during pregnancy in multiple sclerosis (dated by TCRdb to between 2018 and 2021). Library preparation was by the immunoSEQ multiplex PCR assay. Not all clones reach the TCRdb copy of this immuneACCESS table, which keeps in-frame sequences only. Checked studies attribute under half of the gap to unresolved V genes and leave the rest unexplained. For this sample there are around 70,000 clones; over 85% appear just once. The ten largest make up 2% of the sample. The specimen comprised peripheral blood, sampled in the second trimester of pregnancy. Receptors originate from a female donor with multiple sclerosis, enrolled in a pregnancy study.

This chain uses TRBV6-1 with TRBJ1-4; D is perhaps TRBD1 (6 bases). Looked up from germline, CDR1 is MNHNS and CDR2 is SASEGT. This CDR3 has 15 residues. V lost 7 bases and J lost 5, with 17 bases in between. Here the CDR3 reads CASNGIRGQNEKLFF. The CDR3 DNA reads as TGTGCCAGCAATGGCATCAGGGGCCAAAATGAAAAACTGTTTTTT.

The V and J genes are TRBV2 and TRBJ2-1, with 10 positions matching TRBD2. Germline CDR1 SNHLY, CDR2 FYNNEI. V shed 4 bases and J 4 bases; nucleotides not matched to a gene: 1. This CDR3 has 14 residues. DNA for the CDR3: TGTGCCAGCAGTGGGACTAGCGGTTACAATGAGCAGTTCTTC. Protein: CASSGTSGYNEQFF.

The chain is built from TRBV6-7 and TRBJ2-1; 10 bases fit TRBD2. TRBV6-7 is an open reading frame, and its role is uncertain. After removal of 0 bases from V and 7 bases from J, the junction contained 12 bases not matched to a gene. The CDR3 has 18 amino acids. The CDR3 nucleotides read TGTGCCAGCAGTTACTCGAACAGCGGGAGGGCCGTAAGGAATGAGCAGTTCTTC. Translation: CASSYSNSGRAVRNEQFF.

This sequence joins TRBV6-5 and TRBJ2-3, with unresolved D. CDR1 is MNHEY, CDR2 SVGAGI, per germline. CDR3 length: 13 amino acids. V shed 6 bases and J shed 5 bases, with 12 bases lying between them. The CDR3 loop reads CASSLSRGDTQYF. For the CDR3, the DNA is TGTGCCAGCAGCCTCTCTCGCGGAGATACGCAGTATTTT.

The J gene is TRBJ2-6, the V gene TRBV6-5, with D uncertain. Germline V gene sequence: CDR1 MNHEY, CDR2 SVGAGI. This CDR3 has 14 residues. Trimming removed 4 bases at V and 1 base at J, with 5 bases between. The CDR3 protein is CASSLLSGANVLTF. The CDR3 nucleotides are TGTGCCAGCAGTTTGTTATCTGGGGCCAACGTCCTGACTTTC.

A few counts support this clone. The CDR3 here is CASRDRGTLHF. DNA for the CDR3: TGTGCCAGCAGGGACAGGGGTACCCTCCACTTT. The genes are TRBV28 and TRBJ1-6, with 9 bases aligning to TRBD1. V was pared by 6 bases and J by 14 bases, with 2 bases of the junction left unmatched. Per germline, CDR1 MDHEN and CDR2 SYDVKM. CDR3 length: 11 residues.

This clone was detected only a few times. The CDR3 DNA follows: TGTGCCAGCGTAACAGGGGTGTCAGGCTACACCTTC. It encodes CASVTGVSGYTF. The chain employs TRBV28 and TRBJ1-2; 7 bases map to TRBD1. Germline CDR1 reads MDHEN; CDR2 reads SYDVKM. J gave up 8 bases and V 8 bases, and 8 bases lay outside the gene matches. The CDR3 extends over 12 amino acids.

The sample holds one count of this clone. This chain links TRBV14 with TRBJ2-7; maybe TRBD1 (6 bases). Trimming removed 1 base at V and 2 bases at J, with 6 bases between. CDR3 length: 13 amino acids. Germline lookup yields CDR1 SGHDN and CDR2 FVKESK. The CDR3 DNA sequence: TGTGCCAGCAGCCAAGGACAGGCCTACGAGCAGTACTTC. It translates to CASSQGQAYEQYF. The full variable domain, in which reference TRBV14 and TRBJ2-7 provide the parts outside the CDR3, is EAGVTQFPSHSVIEKGQTVTLRCDPISGHDNLYWYRRVMGKEIKFLLHFVKESKQDESGMPNNRFLAERTGGTYSTLKVQPAELEDSGVYFCASSQGQAYEQYFGPGTRLTVT.

This clone turned up a few times. The chain carries TRBV19 and TRBJ1-5; weak D call: TRBD1 (5 bases). V lost 0 bases to trimming and J lost 11 bases, with 17 bases between them. The CDR3 contains 15 residues. Germline V gene lookup returns CDR1 LNHDA and CDR2 SQIVND (reference sequence). The CDR3 is CASSIDPPAPGAQHF. In DNA, the CDR3 is TGTGCCAGTAGTATAGACCCCCCAGCCCCGGGGGCCCAGCATTTT.

This chain uses TRBV10-1 with TRBJ2-3; D is undetermined. Germline loops: CDR1 WNHNN, CDR2 SYGVQD (reference sequence). Trimming removed 4 bases at V and 0 bases at J, with 20 bases between. The CDR3 is made up of 18 amino acids. The CDR3 nucleotides read TGCGCCAGCAGTGTGTTCGAACGTCGTCCAGTTAGCACAGATACGCAGTATTTT. Protein sequence: CASSVFERRPVSTDTQYF.

The rearrangement joins TRBV29-1 to TRBJ2-7; perhaps TRBD2 as D (6 bases). Looked up from germline, CDR1 is SQVTM and CDR2 is ANQGSEA. Trimming pared 6 bases from V and 0 bases from J, leaving 15 bases between. This CDR3 region has 14 residues. The CDR3 DNA reads TGCAGCGTGGAAATGGGGGGTCACTCCTACGAGCAGTACTTC. Its protein product is CSVEMGGHSYEQYF.

The chain combines TRBV5-8 with TRBJ1-2; TRBD1 agrees at 7 bases. The CDR3 extends over 16 amino acids. CDR1 SGHTS and CDR2 YDEGEE come from the germline V gene. V was pared by 4 bases and J by 5 bases, with 14 bases of the junction left unmatched. The CDR3: CASSLKRTGSLYGYTF. CDR3 coding DNA: TGTGCCAGCAGCCTTAAACGGACAGGATCCCTATATGGCTACACCTTC.

A note on this clone: An end of the junction differs from the germline gene, which may be a read error. The chain combines TRBV5-1 with TRBJ1-1; 7 bases agree with TRBD1. Looked up from germline, CDR1 is SGHRS and CDR2 is YFSETQ. The CDR3 contains 16 residues. The CDR3 nucleotides read TGCGCCAGCAACTTGGGACGAAGGGACAGAAACACTGAAGCTTTCTTT. It codes for CASNLGRRDRNTEAFF.

This clone was observed a single time. The chain joins TRBV13 to TRBJ2-1; 8 bases map to TRBD1. There are 15 residues in the CDR3. J lost 0 bases, V lost 5 bases, and 3 bases had no gene match. Germline-derived CDR1 and CDR2 are PRHDT and FYEKMQ (reference sequence). For the CDR3, the DNA is TGTGCCAGCAGCACTACAGGGGGCTCCTACAATGAGCAGTTCTTC. It codes for CASSTTGGSYNEQFF.

CDR3 DNA sequence: TGTGCCAGCAGTGAACGGGGAGGACAGGCCCTAGGAGAGCAGTACTTC. This gives the protein CASSERGGQALGEQYF. The chain uses TRBV2 and TRBJ2-7; D might be TRBD1 (7 bases). The CDR3 spans 16 residues. Deletions cut 2 bases from V and 7 bases from J, with 21 bases between. Germline V gene lookup returns CDR1 SNHLY and CDR2 FYNNEI.

The chain combines TRBV2 with TRBJ1-3, with D possibly matching TRBD1 (6 bases). The length of the CDR3 is 15 residues. V was cut by 6 bases and J by 1 base, with 13 bases left in between. Germline assignment: CDR1 SNHLY and CDR2 FYNNEI. The CDR3 DNA reads as TGTGCCAGCAGGGGACAAAGGGCTTCTGGAAACACCATATATTTT. It encodes CASRGQRASGNTIYF.

The chain carries TRBV6-5 and TRBJ1-1, with unresolved D. Germline CDR1 reads MNHEY; CDR2 reads SVGAGI. V shed 6 bases and J shed 3 bases, with 14 bases lying between them. This CDR3 comprises 14 residues. This CDR3 is CASRSVVADTEAFF. CDR3 nucleotides: TGTGCCAGCAGGTCGGTTGTAGCAGACACTGAAGCTTTCTTT.

The chain joins TRBV7-2 to TRBJ1-2, with D hard to call. CDR3 length equals 16 residues. CDR1 and CDR2 (germline): SGHTA, FQGNSA. V was clipped by 2 bases and J by 4 bases, with 17 bases between them. The CDR3 here is CASSLYWQVDTYGYTF. As DNA, the CDR3 is TGTGCCAGCAGCTTATACTGGCAGGTGGATACCTATGGCTACACCTTC.

The chain is built from TRBV4-1 and TRBJ2-2; 8 bases agree with TRBD1. The CDR3 sequence is 18 residues long. The V segment lost 3 bases and the J segment 0 bases; nucleotides outside the gene matches: 9. In germline, CDR1 is MGHRA, CDR2 YSYEKL. CDR3 region: CASSHRTGQDANTGELFF. DNA of the CDR3: TGCGCCAGCAGCCATAGGACAGGGCAGGACGCGAACACCGGGGAGCTGTTTTTT.

The V and J genes are TRBV25-1 and TRBJ2-7; 10 bases are shared with TRBD1. V lost 3 bases to trimming and J lost 3 bases; unmatched junction nucleotides: 5. CDR1 MGHDK and CDR2 SYGVNS come from the germline V gene. This CDR3 region has 15 residues. CDR3 DNA sequence: TGTGCCAGCAGTGACCCGGGACAGGGGTTCTACGAGCAGTACTTC. It translates to CASSDPGQGFYEQYF.

The chain carries TRBV14 and TRBJ1-1; possible D gene TRBD1, 6 bases. This CDR3 comprises 13 residues. Germline assignment: CDR1 SGHDN and CDR2 FVKESK. Trimming took 6 bases from V and 5 from J, leaving 13 bases between them. CDR3 bases: TGTGCCAGCAGTCTCAGCCAGGGGACTGAAGCTTTCTTT. Amino acids: CASSLSQGTEAFF.

The chain couples TRBV7-2 to TRBJ1-5, with TRBD1 identical over 9 bases. CDR3 size: 15 residues. V gave up 5 bases and J gave up 7 bases; unmatched junction bases: 9. Germline values: CDR1 SGHTA, CDR2 FQGNSA. The chain's CDR3 is CASSMDRGRGQPQHF. In DNA, the CDR3 is TGTGCCAGCAGCATGGACAGGGGCCGTGGACAGCCCCAGCATTTT. The complete variable domain, with remaining parts taken from reference TRBV7-2 and TRBJ1-5, reads GAGVSQSPSNKVTEKGKDVELRCDPISGHTALYWYRQSLGQGLEFLIYFQGNSAPDKSGLPSDRFSAERTGGSVSTLTIQRTQQEDSAVYLCASSMDRGRGQPQHFGDGTRLSIL.

This chain joins TRBV9 and TRBJ1-2; 9 bases map to TRBD1. The CDR3 length is 17 residues. CDR1 and CDR2 from the germline V gene are SGDLS and YYNGEE. The junction had 18 bases not matched to a gene; V was cut back by 4 bases and J by 8 bases. CDR3 sequence reads: CASSLTLLGQGFRGYTF. In nucleotides, the CDR3 is TGTGCCAGCAGCCTAACTCTGTTGGGACAGGGTTTCAGGGGCTACACCTTC.

This rearrangement joins TRBV7-2 to TRBJ2-1; D is ambiguous. The CDR3 is made up of 16 amino acids. Germline CDR1 is SGHTA and CDR2 is FQGNSA. The V end lost 1 base, the J end lost 0 bases, and 10 bases lay between the germline ends. DNA for the CDR3: TGTGCCAGCAGCTTAGAACCGGGTAACTCCTACAATGAGCAGTTCTTC. This translates into CASSLEPGNSYNEQFF.

J is TRBJ2-1 and V is TRBV5-1; tentatively, D is TRBD1 (7 bases). Trimming shortened V by 4 bases and J by 6 bases, and 17 bases separated the two germline ends. From germline, CDR1 is SGHRS and CDR2 YFSETQ. The CDR3 consists of 15 residues. CDR3 in amino acids: CASSPLGGQLNEQFF. CDR3 DNA: TGCGCCAGCAGCCCTCTGGGGGGACAGCTCAATGAGCAGTTCTTC.

This rearrangement joins TRBV9 to TRBJ2-3; 8 bases agree with TRBD2. Germline loops: CDR1 SGDLS, CDR2 YYNGEE. V shed 2 bases, J shed 5 bases, and the junction held 4 bases outside the gene matches. CDR3 length: 14 amino acids. As DNA, the CDR3 is TGTGCCAGCAGCGTTGGGACTAGAGAAGATACGCAGTATTTT. This sequence encodes CASSVGTREDTQYF.

This chain joins TRBV6-5 and TRBJ2-3, with 10 bases matching TRBD2. The V gene's germline CDR1 is MNHEY and CDR2 SVGAGI. The CDR3 is made up of 16 amino acids. V lost 0 bases to trimming and J lost 5 bases; unmatched junction nucleotides: 5. CDR3 DNA: TGTGCCAGCAGTTACTCGCCTAGCGGGAGTTTAGATACGCAGTATTTT. This sequence encodes CASSYSPSGSLDTQYF.

This chain joins TRBV4-3 and TRBJ2-3; the D gene is possibly TRBD2 (5 bases). V lost 8 bases to trimming and J lost 0 bases, with 15 bases between them. Germline CDR1 LGHNA, CDR2 YSLEER. This CDR3 comprises 15 residues. The CDR3 bases are TGCGCCAGCTCCACAGCGGCCGTTAGCACAGATACGCAGTATTTT. Protein sequence: CASSTAAVSTDTQYF.

For the CDR3, the DNA is TGCGCCAGCAGCCTACAAGGGACAGGGGCTGGCGAACCCCTCCACTTT. This encodes CASSLQGTGAGEPLHF. This chain links TRBV5-1 with TRBJ1-6; TRBD1 agrees at 10 bases. Germline loops: CDR1 SGHRS, CDR2 YFSETQ. The V gene end was trimmed by 4 bases and the J gene end by 12 bases; junction bases not matched to a gene: 13. The CDR3 is 16 residues long.

V usage is TRBV28 and J usage is TRBJ1-6; 9 nucleotides agree with TRBD1. Germline CDR1 MDHEN, CDR2 SYDVKM. V dropped 5 bases and J dropped 7; count of bases not matched to a gene: 3. The length of the CDR3 is 14 residues. CDR3 amino acids: CASSRQGVNSPLHF. The CDR3 DNA sequence: TGTGCCAGCAGTCGACAGGGGGTAAATTCACCCCTCCACTTT. Filled out from reference TRBV28 and TRBJ1-6, the complete variable domain reads DVKVTQSSRYLVKRTGEKVFLECVQDMDHENMFWYRQDPGLGLRLIYFSYDVKMKEKGDIPEGYSVSREKKERFSLILESASTNQTSMYLCASSRQGVNSPLHFGNGTRLTVT.